This T cell receptor (beta chain) is drawn from a study of blood T cell repertoires in COVID-19. Across the whole study: From the United States, Italy and Spain came samples of acute and convalescent COVID-19. Nucleic acid was either cDNA or gDNA, and it came from T cells, B-cell-depleted T cells, or PBMCs.

Trimming took off 6 bases at V and 2 bases at J, with 23 bases between the two ends. The germline V gene encodes CDR1 MDHEN and CDR2 SYDVKM. The CDR3 is made up of 18 amino acids. TCRdb's table, derived via immunoSEQ multiplex PCR, lists solely in-frame clones and lacks some. The data contain about 36,000 clones, around 80% of them singletons. The sequencing input was peripheral blood. This receptor was identified in a man in his 60s with acute or convalescent COVID-19. The gene calls are TRBV28 and TRBJ1-5, with D uncertain. The CDR3 sequence is CASSFIPVVGEGNQPQHF. The DNA for the CDR3 is TGTGCCAGCAGCTTTATCCCGGTTGTGGGTGAGGGCAATCAGCCCCAGCATTTT.